This T cell receptor beta chain comes out of a study of T cells in localized non-small cell lung cancer (dated by TCRdb to about 2020). Describing the broader study: The study analyzed T cell repertoires of under 250 early-stage NSCLC patients, comparing tumors and uninvolved tumor-adjacent lungs. The cohort was made up of about 240 treatment-naive NSCLC patients whose localized lung tumors had been resected. NSCLC patients had a mean age of around 66 years, and 120 to 150 were male and about 98 female.

At diagnosis, tumor, uninvolved tumor-adjacent lung and peripheral blood were collected and then preserved as a mix of FFPE and fresh-frozen material. For TCR repertoire profiling, blood samples were analyzed in the form of peripheral blood mononuclear cells. The full study reports these points: Uninvolved tumor-adjacent lung showed the highest T cell clonality, higher than tumor, which suggests more focused antigenic responses in the uninvolved tumor-adjacent lung. Longer overall survival was associated with higher blood T cell density, whereas shorter survival was associated with higher adjacent-lung clonality. Multi-region tumor sequencing was not performed, so intratumor heterogeneity could not be excluded. A median of about 53 of the top 100 tumor clones were detected in paired uninvolved adjacent lung, and approximately 28 of these tumor clones were also found among the top 100 clones of the paired uninvolved adjacent lung. Because the study design was exploratory, TCR variables were selected using unadjusted p-values without false-discovery rate correction.

V and J are truncated by 1 base and 15 bases respectively, leaving an intervening sequence of 13 bases. CDR1 and CDR2 are drawn from the germline V gene (reference sequence): SEHNR, FQNEAQ. Its CDR3 holds 12 amino acids, cysteine through phenylalanine. Kept here is only the CDR3 DNA, which spans 36 bases and is read in frame from base 1. Comment on this clone: Its binding antigen is unknown. No base qualities exist here, and no much larger clone lies one base off it.

The immunoSEQ Assay was used to sequence TCR beta CDR3 regions from DNA. The paper's processing steps were these. T cell density was computed as TCR beta template counts normalized to usable DNA estimated by amplifying housekeeping genes. The preseqR package was used to estimate richness by extrapolating to 400,000 templates for PBMC samples and to 120,000 templates for tissue samples. Clonality was defined by subtracting Pielou's evenness from one. To identify tissue-enriched TCRs, differential abundance testing was run on productive amino-acid clonotypes with a minimum total count of 5 and an alpha of 0.1. The Jaccard Index and the Morisita Overlap Index were used to quantify repertoire overlap between compartments. GLIPH grouped TCR beta CDR3s together with public tetramer-defined viral CDR3s, and a viral motif had to include at least three viral sequences and also show V-gene enrichment. TCRdb mirrors the immuneACCESS table, restricted to in-frame sequences. Some clones are absent from its copies; in checked studies, under half trace to an unresolved V gene, and the reason for the others is unknown. The V and J calls and clone size are taken from that table; D and trimming were inferred from the DNA. The sample table shows about 78,000 clones, and about 83% are seen once. The top ten clonotypes cover 2.8% of the sample.

The source was peripheral blood, collected before any cancer treatment. This clonotype originated in a man between 40 and 70 years old with stage I lung adenocarcinoma. The V gene is TRBV7-9 and the J gene is TRBJ1-5; TRBD1 is a weak D gene call, 6 bases matching. The DNA sequence reads TGTGCCAGCAGCTTAGGAGGGGGACTGAGGCATTTT. It codes for CASSLGGGLRHF. The variable domain in full, with residues beyond the CDR3 obtained from the reference TRBV7-9 and TRBJ1-5 genes, is DTGVSQNPRHKITKRGQNVTFRCDPISEHNRLYWYRQTLGQGPEFLTYFQNEAQLEKSRLLSDRFSAERPKGSFSTLEIQRTEQGDSAMYLCASSLGGGLRHFGDGTRLSIL.